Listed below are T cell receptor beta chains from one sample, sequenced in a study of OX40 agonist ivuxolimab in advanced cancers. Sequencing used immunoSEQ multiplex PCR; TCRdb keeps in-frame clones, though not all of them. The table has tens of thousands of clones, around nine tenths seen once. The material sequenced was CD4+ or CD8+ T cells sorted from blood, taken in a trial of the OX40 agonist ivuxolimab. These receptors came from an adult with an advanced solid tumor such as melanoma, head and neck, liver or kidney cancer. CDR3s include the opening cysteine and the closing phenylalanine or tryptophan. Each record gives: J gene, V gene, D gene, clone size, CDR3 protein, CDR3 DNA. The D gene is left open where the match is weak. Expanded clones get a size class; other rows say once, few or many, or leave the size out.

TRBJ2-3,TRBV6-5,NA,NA,CASSQTLSTDTQYF,TGTGCCAGCAGTCAGACCCTTAGCACAGATACGCAGTATTTT
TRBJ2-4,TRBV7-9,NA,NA,CASSRDVAKNIQYF,TGTGCCAGCAGCCGTGATGTAGCCAAAAACATTCAGTACTTC
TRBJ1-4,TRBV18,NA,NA,CASSADRNEKLFF,TGTGCCAGCTCAGCCGACAGAAATGAAAAACTGTTTTTT
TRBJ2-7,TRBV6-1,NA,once,CASSEAHRMSSYEQYF,TGTGCCAGCAGTGAAGCGCACAGAATGAGCTCCTACGAGCAGTACTTC
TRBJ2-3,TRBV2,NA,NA,CASSAFDTQYF,TGTGCCAGCAGTGCCTTCGATACGCAGTATTTT
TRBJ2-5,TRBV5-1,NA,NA,CASSRGRSQETQYF,TGCGCCAGCAGCCGGGGACGGTCCCAAGAGACCCAGTACTTC
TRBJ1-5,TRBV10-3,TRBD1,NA,CAIRGDREGDQPQHF,TGTGCCATCAGAGGGGACAGGGAAGGAGACCAGCCCCAGCATTTT
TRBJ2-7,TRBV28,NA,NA,CASSLLPPRGRFSYEQYF,TGTGCCAGCAGTTTATTACCTCCCCGGGGGCGTTTCTCCTACGAGCAGTACTTC
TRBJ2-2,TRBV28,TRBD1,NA,CASSFWDRGNTGELFF,TGTGCCAGCAGTTTCTGGGACAGGGGGAACACCGGGGAGCTGTTTTTT
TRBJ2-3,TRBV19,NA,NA,CASKAVTSSTDTQYF,TGTGCCAGTAAAGCAGTGACTTCTAGCACAGATACGCAGTATTTT
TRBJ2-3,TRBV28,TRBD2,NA,CASSSTSGSTDTQYF,TGTGCCAGCAGTTCGACTAGCGGGAGCACAGATACGCAGTATTTT
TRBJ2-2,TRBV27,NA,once,CACRSSALTGGELFF,TGTGCCTGTCGTTCGTCCGCGCTTACGGGCGGGGAGCTGTTTTTT
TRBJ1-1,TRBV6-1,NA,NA,CASSPFVGMNTEAFF,TGTGCCAGCAGTCCCTTCGTGGGGATGAACACTGAAGCTTTCTTT
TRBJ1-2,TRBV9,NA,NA,CASSVQGQGGYTF,TGTGCCAGCAGCGTACAGGGGCAGGGTGGCTACACCTTC
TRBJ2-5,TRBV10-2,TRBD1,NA,CASSGDRGIQETQYF,TGCGCCAGCAGTGGGGACAGGGGGATCCAAGAGACCCAGTACTTC
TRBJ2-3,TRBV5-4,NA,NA,CASSFTGLTDTQYF,TGTGCCAGCAGCTTTACGGGGCTCACAGATACGCAGTATTTT
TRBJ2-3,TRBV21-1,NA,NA,CASRGAPVDTQYF,TGTGCCAGCAGGGGGGCACCTGTAGATACGCAGTATTTT
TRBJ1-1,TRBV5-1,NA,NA,CASSFVWGAGSEAFF,TGCGCCAGCAGCTTTGTTTGGGGGGCCGGGTCTGAAGCTTTCTTT
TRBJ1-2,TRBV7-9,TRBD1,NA,CASTVGQGNYGYTF,TGTGCCAGCACCGTAGGACAGGGTAACTATGGCTACACCTTC
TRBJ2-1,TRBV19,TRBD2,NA,CASSSSPGTRDDEQFF,TGTGCCAGTAGTTCCTCCCCCGGGACTAGGGACGATGAGCAGTTCTTC
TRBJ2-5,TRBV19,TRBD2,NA,CASSSGLAGGETQYF,TGTGCCAGTAGTTCGGGACTAGCGGGAGGGGAGACCCAGTACTTC
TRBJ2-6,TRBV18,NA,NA,CASSERDNAGANVLTF,TGTGCCAGCTCAGAGCGTGACAATGCTGGGGCCAACGTCCTGACTTTC
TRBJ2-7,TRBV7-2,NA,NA,CASSFLRNSYEQYF,TGTGCCAGCAGCTTTTTGCGCAACTCCTACGAGCAGTACTTC
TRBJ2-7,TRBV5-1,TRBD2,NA,CASSLRLAGEGEQYF,TGCGCCAGCAGCCTAAGACTAGCGGGAGAGGGTGAGCAGTACTTC
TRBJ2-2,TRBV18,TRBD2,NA,CASSPPSGGATGELFF,TGTGCCAGCTCACCACCGAGCGGGGGGGCCACCGGGGAGCTGTTTTTT
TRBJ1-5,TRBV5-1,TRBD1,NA,CASSLGQGGNQPQHF,TGCGCCAGCAGCTTGGGGCAGGGGGGCAATCAGCCCCAGCATTTT
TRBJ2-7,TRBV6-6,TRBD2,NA,CASSKSGSLYEQYF,TGTGCCAGCAGTAAAAGCGGGAGTTTATACGAGCAGTACTTC
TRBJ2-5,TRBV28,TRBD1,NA,CASSLPGQAMAETQYF,TGTGCCAGCAGCCTACCGGGACAGGCGATGGCAGAGACCCAGTACTTC
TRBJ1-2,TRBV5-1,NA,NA,CASSLGAQPYYGYTF,TGCGCCAGCAGCTTGGGGGCCCAACCCTACTATGGCTACACCTTC
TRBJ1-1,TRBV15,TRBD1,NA,CATSRDAGQGKAFF,TGTGCCACCAGCAGAGATGCGGGACAGGGAAAAGCTTTCTTT
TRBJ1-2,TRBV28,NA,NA,CASSPNYGYTF,TGTGCCAGCAGCCCAAACTATGGCTACACCTTC
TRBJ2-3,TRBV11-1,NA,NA,CASSPRRGLTDTQYF,TGTGCCAGCAGCCCCAGAAGGGGTCTCACAGATACGCAGTATTTT
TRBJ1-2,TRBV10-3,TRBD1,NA,CAISESGTGDYGYTF,TGTGCCATCAGTGAGTCCGGGACAGGGGACTATGGCTACACCTTC
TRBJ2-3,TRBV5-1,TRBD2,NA,CASSPASGGTDTQYF,TGCGCCAGCAGCCCAGCTAGCGGAGGAACAGATACGCAGTATTTT
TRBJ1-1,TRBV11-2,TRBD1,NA,CASSLDQGKGGAWITEAFF,TGTGCCAGCAGCTTAGATCAGGGAAAAGGGGGCGCGTGGATCACTGAAGCTTTCTTT
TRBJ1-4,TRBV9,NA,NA,CASSPTPDSTNEKLFF,TGTGCCAGCAGCCCGACGCCGGACTCGACTAATGAAAAACTGTTTTTT
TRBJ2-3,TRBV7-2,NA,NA,CASSLGTAMDTQYF,TGTGCCAGCAGCTTAGGGACTGCCATGGATACGCAGTATTTT
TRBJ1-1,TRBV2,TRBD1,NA,CASSVYRGEAFF,TGTGCCAGCAGCGTATACAGGGGTGAAGCTTTCTTT
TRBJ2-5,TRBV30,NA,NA,CAWNEAGLETQYF,TGTGCCTGGAACGAGGCAGGGTTGGAGACCCAGTACTTC
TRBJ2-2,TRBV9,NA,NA,CASSVGRTGSAGELFF,TGTGCCAGCAGCGTAGGTCGTACAGGGAGTGCCGGGGAGCTGTTTTTT
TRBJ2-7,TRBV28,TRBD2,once,CASSPARGGTYEQYF,TGTGCCAGCAGTCCTGCCCGGGGGGGAACCTACGAGCAGTACTTC
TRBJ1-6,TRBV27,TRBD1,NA,CASTPRLGTGVYSPLHF,TGTGCCAGCACCCCCCGTCTGGGGACAGGGGTTTATTCACCCCTCCACTTT
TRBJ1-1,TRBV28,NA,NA,CASSPTMNTEAFF,TGTGCCAGCAGTCCAACTATGAACACTGAAGCTTTCTTT
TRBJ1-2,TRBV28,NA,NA,CASSLNPIYGYTF,TGTGCCAGCAGTCTTAATCCCATCTATGGCTACACCTTC
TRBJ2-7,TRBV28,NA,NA,CASSSGTLSDEQYF,TGTGCCAGCAGTTCAGGGACTCTTTCAGACGAGCAGTACTTC
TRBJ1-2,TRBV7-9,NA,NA,CASSPQGFHGYTF,TGTGCCAGCAGCCCCCAGGGGTTTCATGGCTACACCTTC
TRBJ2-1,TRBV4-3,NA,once,CASSQGTTWRGEQFF,TGCGCCAGCAGCCAAGGTACAACCTGGCGGGGTGAGCAGTTCTTC
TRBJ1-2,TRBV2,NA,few,CASLGHRGGGYTF,TGTGCCAGCTTGGGACACCGGGGGGGTGGCTACACCTTC
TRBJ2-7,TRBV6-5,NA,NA,CASSRWDEQYF,TGTGCCAGCAGTAGGTGGGACGAGCAGTACTTC
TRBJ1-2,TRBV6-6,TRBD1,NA,CASSYGQGNYGYTF,TGTGCCAGCAGTTATGGACAGGGTAACTATGGCTACACCTTC
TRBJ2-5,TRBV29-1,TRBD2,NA,CSAQVSGRRETQYF,TGCAGCGCCCAGGTTAGCGGGAGGAGAGAGACCCAGTACTTC
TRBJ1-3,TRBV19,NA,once,CASSYFGLGGSGNTIYF,TGTGCCAGTAGCTATTTTGGCTTGGGAGGCTCTGGAAACACCATATATTTT
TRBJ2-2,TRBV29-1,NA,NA,CSVGSSRWSGNTGELFF,TGCAGCGTTGGGAGTTCCAGATGGAGCGGGAACACCGGGGAGCTGTTTTTT